This T cell receptor beta chain was sequenced in a study of T cell changes during pregnancy in multiple sclerosis. Germline CDR1 reads SNHLY; CDR2 reads FYNNEI. V lost 3 bases, J lost 6 bases, and 9 bases lay in between. The CDR3 sequence is 12 residues long. The repertoire was sequenced with immunoSEQ multiplex PCR; TCRdb's copy has only in-frame clones and lacks some. The sample includes 30,000 or so clones, around 90% of them seen just once. This TCR derives from a female donor with multiple sclerosis, enrolled in a pregnancy study. The chain links TRBV2 to TRBJ2-7; no clear D gene. The material sequenced was CD8+ T cells from peripheral blood mononuclear cells, taken in the first trimester of pregnancy. The CDR3 spells CASSDTPPEQYF. CDR3 nucleotides: TGTGCCAGCAGTGATACACCCCCCGAGCAGTACTTC. The entire variable domain, with the rest obtained from reference TRBV2 and TRBJ2-7, is as follows: EPEVTQTPSHQVTQMGQEVILRCVPISNHLYFYWYRQILGQKVEFLVSFYNNEISEKSEIFDDQFSVERPDGSNFTLKIRSTKLEDSAMYFCASSDTPPEQYFGPGTRLTVT.